The rows below give T cell receptor beta chains drawn from one sample of a study of regulatory T cells in long-lasting Graves disease. TCRdb ran MiXCR on the multiplex PCR reads and lists one entry per CDR3 protein. The table lists about 540,000 distinct CDR3 sequences, roughly 13% of them singletons. These data also featured in a second study, about T cells in Graves' hyperthyroidism and ophthalmopathy.

Sequences were derived from peripheral blood mononuclear cells (PBMCs), sampled at new diagnosis, from a patient treated with antithyroid drugs. These TCRs come from a man aged 25-45 years with Graves disease. Both conserved end residues are part of each CDR3. The order of the fields is CDR3 protein, CDR3 DNA, J gene, D gene, CDR3 length, V gene, clone size. D genes are given only for firm matches. Where a row states a size, it is once, few, many or the class of an expanded clone; other rows omit it.

cdr3_aa: CASSQDHIEAFF
cdr3_nt: TGTGCCAGCAGCCAAGATCACATTGAAGCTTTCTTT
j_call: TRBJ1-1
d_call: -
cdr3_length: 12
v_call: TRBV4-2
clone_size: many

cdr3_aa: CASSQVGLGWDEQYF
cdr3_nt: TGCGCCAGCAGCCAAGTTGGGCTAGGATGGGACGAGCAGTACTTC
j_call: TRBJ2-7
d_call: -
cdr3_length: 15
v_call: TRBV4-1
clone_size: few

cdr3_aa: CASSLGPVGDTQYF
cdr3_nt: TGTGCCAGCAGCTTAGGCCCCGTTGGCGATACGCAGTATTTT
j_call: TRBJ2-3
d_call: -
cdr3_length: 14
v_call: TRBV7-3
clone_size: many

cdr3_aa: CASASPGDRVLAGGYTGELFF
cdr3_nt: TGTGCCAGCGCCTCCCCAGGGGACAGGGTCCTAGCGGGAGGTTACACCGGGGAGCTGTTTTTT
j_call: TRBJ2-2
d_call: TRBD2
cdr3_length: 21
v_call: TRBV12-3/TRBV12-4
clone_size: many

cdr3_aa: CASSLGLADWYQETQYF
cdr3_nt: TGCGCCAGCAGCTTGGGACTAGCCGATTGGTACCAAGAGACCCAGTACTTC
j_call: TRBJ2-5
d_call: TRBD2
cdr3_length: 17
v_call: TRBV5-1
clone_size: -

cdr3_aa: CASSVARTGGIYGYTF
cdr3_nt: TGTGCCAGCAGCGTAGCTCGGACAGGGGGAATCTATGGCTACACCTTC
j_call: TRBJ1-2
d_call: TRBD1
cdr3_length: 16
v_call: TRBV9
clone_size: few

cdr3_aa: CASSPGRTVRDTQYF
cdr3_nt: TGCGCCAGCAGCCCAGGGCGGACTGTGAGAGATACGCAGTATTTT
j_call: TRBJ2-3
d_call: -
cdr3_length: 15
v_call: TRBV5-1
clone_size: many

cdr3_aa: CASSLRSGSRNEQFF
cdr3_nt: TGTGCCAGCAGCTTACGGTCCGGGAGTCGTAATGAGCAGTTCTTC
j_call: TRBJ2-1
d_call: -
cdr3_length: 15
v_call: TRBV11-1
clone_size: many

cdr3_aa: CASSLRDSWNYEQYF
cdr3_nt: TGTGCCAGCAGTTTGCGGGACTCCTGGAACTACGAGCAGTACTTC
j_call: TRBJ2-7
d_call: -
cdr3_length: 15
v_call: TRBV12-3/TRBV12-4
clone_size: many

cdr3_aa: CASSGHNSYEQYF
cdr3_nt: TGTGCCAGCAGCGGACATAACTCCTACGAGCAGTACTTC
j_call: TRBJ2-7
d_call: -
cdr3_length: 13
v_call: TRBV5-8
clone_size: many

cdr3_aa: CASTGAGGSLDEQFF
cdr3_nt: TGTGCCAGCACTGGCGCGGGCGGGAGTCTCGATGAGCAGTTCTTC
j_call: TRBJ2-1
d_call: TRBD2
cdr3_length: 15
v_call: TRBV6-1
clone_size: many

cdr3_aa: CASSFVGRDEQFF
cdr3_nt: TGTGCCAGCAGCTTTGTGGGTCGCGATGAGCAGTTCTTC
j_call: TRBJ2-1
d_call: -
cdr3_length: 13
v_call: TRBV5-4
clone_size: -

cdr3_aa: CASSQPWLRDKGGLLQETQYF
cdr3_nt: TGCGCCAGCAGCCAACCCTGGTTGCGGGATAAAGGTGGCCTTCTACAAGAGACCCAGTACTTC
j_call: TRBJ2-5
d_call: -
cdr3_length: 21
v_call: TRBV4-1
clone_size: -

cdr3_aa: CASSLEGDPGANVLTF
cdr3_nt: TGCGCTAGCAGCTTGGAAGGGGACCCGGGGGCCAACGTCCTGACTTTC
j_call: TRBJ2-6
d_call: -
cdr3_length: 16
v_call: TRBV5-1
clone_size: -

cdr3_aa: CASGIGTTNTEAFF
cdr3_nt: TGTGCCAGCGGCATAGGGACGACGAACACTGAAGCTTTCTTT
j_call: TRBJ1-1
d_call: -
cdr3_length: 14
v_call: TRBV7-9
clone_size: few

cdr3_aa: CASSLTSGGADTQYF
cdr3_nt: TGTGCCAGCAGTTTAACTAGCGGGGGGGCAGATACGCAGTATTTT
j_call: TRBJ2-3
d_call: TRBD2
cdr3_length: 15
v_call: TRBV12-3/TRBV12-4
clone_size: -

cdr3_aa: CASSLTGLAGFRDTQYF
cdr3_nt: TGTGCCAGCAGTTTAACAGGACTAGCGGGTTTCAGGGATACGCAGTATTTT
j_call: TRBJ2-3
d_call: TRBD2
cdr3_length: 17
v_call: TRBV7-8
clone_size: many

cdr3_aa: CASRGQINEKLFF
cdr3_nt: TGTGCCAGCAGGGGACAGATTAATGAAAAACTGTTTTTT
j_call: TRBJ1-4
d_call: TRBD1
cdr3_length: 13
v_call: TRBV6-1
clone_size: many

cdr3_aa: CASSEWGTEAFF
cdr3_nt: TGTGCCAGCAGTGAGTGGGGCACTGAAGCTTTCTTT
j_call: TRBJ1-1
d_call: -
cdr3_length: 12
v_call: TRBV6-1
clone_size: many

cdr3_aa: CAPQGGSGDEQFF
cdr3_nt: TGTGCCCCCCAGGGCGGGAGCGGCGATGAGCAGTTCTTC
j_call: TRBJ2-1
d_call: TRBD2
cdr3_length: 13
v_call: TRBV24-1
clone_size: -

cdr3_aa: CASSTPTRPKAFF
cdr3_nt: TGTGCCAGCAGCACCCCGACGAGGCCTAAAGCTTTCTTT
j_call: TRBJ1-1
d_call: -
cdr3_length: 13
v_call: TRBV7-9
clone_size: many

cdr3_aa: CASRIGTAYEQYF
cdr3_nt: TGTGCCAGCAGGATCGGGACAGCCTACGAGCAGTACTTC
j_call: TRBJ2-7
d_call: TRBD1
cdr3_length: 13
v_call: TRBV6-1
clone_size: -

cdr3_aa: CASSSIAGVFYNEQFF
cdr3_nt: TGCGCCAGCAGCTCTATAGCGGGAGTCTTTTACAATGAGCAGTTCTTC
j_call: TRBJ2-1
d_call: TRBD2
cdr3_length: 16
v_call: TRBV5-1
clone_size: -

cdr3_aa: CASSASDGPSEYNEQFF
cdr3_nt: TGTGCCAGCAGCGCATCAGATGGCCCTAGCGAGTACAATGAGCAGTTCTTC
j_call: TRBJ2-1
d_call: -
cdr3_length: 17
v_call: TRBV13
clone_size: many

cdr3_aa: CASTYGEPPETQYF
cdr3_nt: TGTGCCAGTACTTATGGGGAGCCTCCGGAGACCCAGTACTTC
j_call: TRBJ2-5
d_call: -
cdr3_length: 14
v_call: TRBV6-1
clone_size: many

cdr3_aa: CSTRSGVSYEQYF
cdr3_nt: TGCAGTACTCGTAGTGGGGTCTCCTACGAGCAGTACTTC
j_call: TRBJ2-7
d_call: -
cdr3_length: 13
v_call: TRBV20-1
clone_size: -

cdr3_aa: CASSHIRPGTGGDAPQHF
cdr3_nt: TGTGCCAGCAGCCATATCCGTCCCGGGACAGGGGGGGACGCGCCCCAGCATTTT
j_call: TRBJ1-5
d_call: TRBD1
cdr3_length: 18
v_call: TRBV7-3
clone_size: many

cdr3_aa: CSVDPLLGGGTDTQYF
cdr3_nt: TGCAGCGTTGATCCCCTCCTGGGGGGGGGCACAGATACGCAGTATTTT
j_call: TRBJ2-3
d_call: TRBD2
cdr3_length: 16
v_call: TRBV29-1
clone_size: many

cdr3_aa: CASSFTRKETQYF
cdr3_nt: TGTGCCAGCAGTTTTACCCGGAAAGAGACCCAGTACTTC
j_call: TRBJ2-5
d_call: -
cdr3_length: 13
v_call: TRBV6-2/TRBV6-3
clone_size: -

cdr3_aa: CASSKGLAGGIEQFF
cdr3_nt: TGTGCCAGCAGCAAAGGACTAGCGGGAGGTATTGAGCAGTTCTTC
j_call: TRBJ2-1
d_call: TRBD2
cdr3_length: 15
v_call: TRBV7-2
clone_size: many

cdr3_aa: CATKGVGSFNLSAGSFNQPQHF
cdr3_nt: TGTGCCACCAAGGGGGTTGGCAGTTTTAATTTAAGCGCCGGGTCCTTCAATCAGCCCCAGCATTTT
j_call: TRBJ1-5
d_call: -
cdr3_length: 22
v_call: TRBV24-1
clone_size: many

cdr3_aa: CASREQGMQPQHF
cdr3_nt: TGTGCCAGCAGGGAACAGGGGATGCAGCCCCAGCATTTT
j_call: TRBJ1-5
d_call: TRBD1
cdr3_length: 13
v_call: TRBV6-1
clone_size: many

cdr3_aa: CTSSLQGTGTDTQYF
cdr3_nt: TGTACCAGCAGCTTACAGGGTACGGGGACAGATACGCAGTATTTT
j_call: TRBJ2-3
d_call: -
cdr3_length: 15
v_call: TRBV13
clone_size: -

cdr3_aa: CASSLEQGVAGAFF
cdr3_nt: TGCGCCAGCAGCTTGGAACAGGGAGTGGCTGGCGCTTTCTTT
j_call: TRBJ1-1
d_call: -
cdr3_length: 14
v_call: TRBV5-1
clone_size: -

cdr3_aa: CSAPKGQVKSNQPQHF
cdr3_nt: TGCAGTGCTCCAAAGGGGCAGGTTAAGAGTAATCAGCCCCAGCATTTT
j_call: TRBJ1-5
d_call: -
cdr3_length: 16
v_call: TRBV20-1
clone_size: -

cdr3_aa: CASGWLNYNEQFF
cdr3_nt: TGTGCCAGCGGGTGGCTGAACTACAATGAGCAGTTCTTC
j_call: TRBJ2-1
d_call: -
cdr3_length: 13
v_call: TRBV6-1
clone_size: -

cdr3_aa: CASSLDERPYGYTF
cdr3_nt: TGTGCCAGCAGCTTAGATGAGAGACCTTATGGCTACACCTTC
j_call: TRBJ1-2
d_call: -
cdr3_length: 14
v_call: TRBV11-2
clone_size: -

cdr3_aa: CAWGWQGRGYTF
cdr3_nt: TGTGCCTGGGGGTGGCAGGGGCGCGGCTACACCTTC
j_call: TRBJ1-2
d_call: -
cdr3_length: 12
v_call: TRBV30
clone_size: -

cdr3_aa: CASSPRTGSYNEQFF
cdr3_nt: TGTGCCAGCAGCCCCCGGACGGGGTCCTACAATGAGCAGTTCTTC
j_call: TRBJ2-1
d_call: -
cdr3_length: 15
v_call: TRBV7-9
clone_size: many

cdr3_aa: CASSLGGRGEYGYTF
cdr3_nt: TGTGCCAGCAGCTTAGGGGGCAGGGGGGAATATGGCTACACCTTC
j_call: TRBJ1-2
d_call: TRBD1
cdr3_length: 15
v_call: TRBV7-2
clone_size: many

cdr3_aa: CASSGNTGGGYNEQFF
cdr3_nt: TGTGCCAGCAGCGGGAACACAGGGGGCGGATACAATGAGCAGTTCTTC
j_call: TRBJ2-1
d_call: TRBD1
cdr3_length: 16
v_call: TRBV5-4
clone_size: -

cdr3_aa: CASRVDQGKNTEAFF
cdr3_nt: TGTGCCAGCAGAGTCGACCAGGGGAAGAACACTGAAGCTTTCTTT
j_call: TRBJ1-1
d_call: -
cdr3_length: 15
v_call: TRBV6-1
clone_size: -

cdr3_aa: CASSLPNGGHTEAFF
cdr3_nt: TGTGCCAGCAGCTTACCCAACGGAGGACACACTGAAGCTTTCTTT
j_call: TRBJ1-1
d_call: -
cdr3_length: 15
v_call: TRBV7-2
clone_size: many

cdr3_aa: CASSFVGVTDTQYF
cdr3_nt: TGTGCCAGCAGTTTTGTGGGAGTTACAGATACGCAGTATTTT
j_call: TRBJ2-3
d_call: -
cdr3_length: 14
v_call: TRBV12-3/TRBV12-4
clone_size: -